One T cell receptor beta chain is described in this entry. The antigen remains unidentified. The entry originates in a study of cytotoxic CD8 clonotypes in ibrutinib-treated CLL. Overall study context: A mean of around 260,000 productive templates and 90,000 or so productive rearrangements was obtained per sample.

Study results and limitations: The clonality went up when patients responded to ibrutinib and dropped back toward baseline at progression.

The intended depth for sequencing was 1 in 200,000 to 1 in 1 million T cells. Clones were sequenced by immunoSEQ multiplex PCR, and TCRdb holds only the in-frame ones, with some missing. The sample records under 200,000 clones, 81% being singletons. With 3 bases removed from V and 0 bases from J, the gap between germline ends came to 8 bases. CDR1 is KGHSH and CDR2 is LQKENI in the germline V gene. The CDR3 is made up of 14 amino acids. This clonotype was sampled from a human donor with chronic lymphocytic leukemia. This chain links TRBV18 with TRBJ1-2; tentative D call: TRBD1 (5 bases). The sample was PBMCs, taken after 12 months of ibrutinib treatment. For the CDR3, the DNA is TGTGCCAGCTCACCGGACACCACTAACTATGGCTACACCTTC. It codes for CASSPDTTNYGYTF.